The 11 T cell receptor beta chains below come from one sample, sequenced in a study of cytomegalovirus exposure and HLA in healthy donors. Primers: 60 Vbeta forward and 13 Jbeta reverse. TCRdb's table, derived via immunoSEQ multiplex PCR, lists solely in-frame clones and lacks some. The sample carries roughly 73,000 clones, approximately 84% recorded once. Material for sequencing was PBMCs. The receptors stem from a woman in her forties or fifties in good health and CMV-seronegative.

This chain links TRBV4-3 with TRBJ2-1, with TRBD2 matching over 7 bases. CDR1 LGHNA and CDR2 YSLEER come from the germline V gene. This CDR3 has 19 amino acids. V dropped 0 bases and J dropped 0; count of bases not matched to a gene: 11. CDR3: CASSQEGRTGGFSYNEQFF. The CDR3 coding sequence is TGCGCCAGCAGCCAAGAGGGAAGGACGGGGGGTTTCTCCTACAATGAGCAGTTCTTC.

This clone was seen a few times. This sequence joins TRBV11-3 and TRBJ1-3; possible D gene TRBD1, 5 bases. CDR1 and CDR2 (germline): SGHNT, YENEEA. The length of the CDR3 is 14 residues. V lost 4 bases and J lost 0, with 7 bases in between. The DNA of the CDR3 is TGTGCCAGCAGCTCAGACAGCTCTGGAAACACCATATATTTT. It yields the protein CASSSDSSGNTIYF.

The CDR3 nucleotides are TGCGCCAGCAGCCAAGAGGGGACAGCCTATCAGCCCCAGCATTTT. Its translation is CASSQEGTAYQPQHF. The rearrangement links TRBV4-1 to TRBJ1-5; 7 bases match TRBD1. The length of the CDR3 is 15 residues. Trimming at V came to 0 bases and at J to 5 bases, leaving 4 bases not matched to a gene. Germline V gene lookup returns CDR1 MGHRA and CDR2 YSYEKL.

The rearrangement uses TRBV29-1 and TRBJ1-3, with D tentatively TRBD1 (6 bases). Germline values: CDR1 SQVTM, CDR2 ANQGSEA. CDR3 size: 15 residues. Trimming cost V 0 bases and J 7 bases, with 16 bases left between them. CDR3 DNA sequence: TGCAGCGTTGAAGATCTACCCCTGGACAGTAACACCATATATTTT. Its translation is CSVEDLPLDSNTIYF.

The chain joins TRBV7-8 to TRBJ1-5; tentatively, D is TRBD1 (5 bases). CDR1 is SGHVS, CDR2 FQNEAQ, per germline. The CDR3 is 17 amino acids. V lost 3 bases to trimming and J lost 4 bases, with 19 bases between them. The chain's CDR3 is CASSFYETEFWNQPQHF. DNA of the CDR3: TGTGCCAGCAGCTTTTACGAGACAGAATTCTGGAATCAGCCCCAGCATTTT.

The rearrangement joins TRBV15 to TRBJ1-1, with unresolved D. From germline, CDR1 is LNHNV and CDR2 YYDKDF (reference sequence). CDR3 length: 14 residues. V lost 8 bases to trimming and J lost 0 bases, with 13 bases between them. The CDR3 sequence: CATAEGGMNTEAFF. The CDR3 nucleotides read TGTGCCACCGCTGAGGGAGGCATGAACACTGAAGCTTTCTTT.

This chain uses TRBV5-4 with TRBJ2-3; 10 bases fit TRBD2. The CDR3 is made up of 14 amino acids. The V segment lost 2 bases and the J segment 4 bases; nucleotides outside the gene matches: 1. The V gene's germline CDR1 is SGHNT and CDR2 YYREEE (reference sequence). CDR3 sequence: CASSFGLAADTQYF. The CDR3 DNA sequence: TGTGCCAGCAGCTTTGGACTAGCGGCAGATACGCAGTATTTT.

This sequence joins TRBV27 and TRBJ1-2; TRBD1 aligns across 8 bases. This CDR3 comprises 14 residues. Losses at the gene ends were 6 bases for V and 4 bases for J; bases not matched to a gene: 7. From germline, CDR1 is MNHEY and CDR2 SMNVEV (reference sequence). DNA for the CDR3: TGTGCCAGCAGATCCAGACAGGGGAGCTATGGCTACACCTTC. Its translation: CASRSRQGSYGYTF.

The V gene is TRBV11-2, the J gene TRBJ2-3; D possibly corresponds to TRBD1 (6 bases). CDR3 length: 16 residues. V was cut by 5 bases and J by 0 bases, with 15 bases left in between. CDR1 is SGHAT, CDR2 FQNNGV, per germline. The CDR3 sequence: CASSPPGHHSTDTQYF. The CDR3 nucleotides read TGTGCCAGCAGCCCACCGGGACATCACAGCACAGATACGCAGTATTTT.

The chain uses TRBV15 and TRBJ1-5; tentative D call: TRBD1 (6 bases). The CDR3 contains 15 residues. Trimming pared 3 bases from V and 1 base from J, leaving 10 bases between. Germline CDR1 reads LNHNV; CDR2 reads YYDKDF (reference sequence). CDR3 loop: CATSRNRDSNQPQHF. DNA for the CDR3: TGTGCCACCAGCAGGAACAGGGACAGCAATCAGCCCCAGCATTTT.

This clone has a single count. V gene TRBV5-1 combines with J gene TRBJ1-4; unclear D gene. In germline, CDR1 is SGHRS, CDR2 YFSETQ. This CDR3 has 15 amino acids. V was trimmed by 5 bases and J by 7 bases, leaving 18 bases between them. CDR3 bases: TGCGCCAGCAGGAGGGCCGTAGATACGGGTGAAAAACTGTTTTTT. This codes for CASRRAVDTGEKLFF.